This is a list of T cell receptor beta chains from one sample in a study of blood T cell repertoires in COVID-19. This table comes from immunoSEQ multiplex PCR, and its TCRdb copy is limited to in-frame clones, with some not included. The table lists 80,000 to 90,000 clones, almost 85% of them singletons. The sample was peripheral blood. These TCRs come from a woman aged 80 or older with acute or convalescent COVID-19. Both conserved end residues are part of each CDR3. Fields, in order: V gene, J gene, D gene, clone size, CDR3 DNA, CDR3 protein. D genes are given only for firm matches. Clone size is not always given. Where it is, it says once, few, many or a class for expanded clones.

v_call: TRBV18
j_call: TRBJ2-7
d_call: NA
clone_size: NA
cdr3_nt: TGTGCCAGCTCGGTTTTAGGGGCAGGGTTTAACGAGCAGTACTTC
cdr3_aa: CASSVLGAGFNEQYF

v_call: TRBV5-8
j_call: TRBJ2-3
d_call: NA
clone_size: NA
cdr3_nt: TGTGCCAGCAGCTACCAGAGCACAGATACGCAGTATTTT
cdr3_aa: CASSYQSTDTQYF

v_call: TRBV5-1
j_call: TRBJ1-1
d_call: NA
clone_size: NA
cdr3_nt: TGCGCCAGCCTCGGTTCGGGGAACACTGAAGCTTTCTTT
cdr3_aa: CASLGSGNTEAFF

v_call: TRBV19
j_call: TRBJ2-7
d_call: TRBD1
clone_size: NA
cdr3_nt: TGTGCCAGTACCCCGGACAGGGGGAGGACCTACGAGCAGTACTTC
cdr3_aa: CASTPDRGRTYEQYF

v_call: TRBV28
j_call: TRBJ1-6
d_call: NA
clone_size: few
cdr3_nt: TGTGCCAGCAGCCCAGGTTTTTTGGATCCCCTCCACTTT
cdr3_aa: CASSPGFLDPLHF

v_call: TRBV2
j_call: TRBJ2-4
d_call: NA
clone_size: NA
cdr3_nt: TGTGCCAGCAGGGAGACTACAGGGCGAACTATCAAAAACATTCAGTACTTC
cdr3_aa: CASRETTGRTIKNIQYF

v_call: TRBV18
j_call: TRBJ2-3
d_call: TRBD2
clone_size: NA
cdr3_nt: TGTGCCAGCTCATTAGGACTAGCGGGGACCACAGATACGCAGTATTTT
cdr3_aa: CASSLGLAGTTDTQYF

v_call: TRBV7-8
j_call: TRBJ2-7
d_call: NA
clone_size: once
cdr3_nt: TGTGCCAGCAGCTTAGGCTTTACGGACGAGCAGTACTTC
cdr3_aa: CASSLGFTDEQYF

v_call: TRBV3-1/TRBV3-2
j_call: TRBJ1-4
d_call: NA
clone_size: NA
cdr3_nt: TGTGCCAGCAGCCGAGGTCCTGAGGCTAATGAAAAACTGTTTTTT
cdr3_aa: CASSRGPEANEKLFF

v_call: TRBV6-2/TRBV6-3
j_call: TRBJ1-1
d_call: NA
clone_size: NA
cdr3_nt: TGTGCCAGCAGTTACTCCGGAGATGAAGCTTTCTTT
cdr3_aa: CASSYSGDEAFF

v_call: TRBV19
j_call: TRBJ1-2
d_call: NA
clone_size: NA
cdr3_nt: TGTGCCAGATCGACAGGCCTTAACTATGGCTACACCTTC
cdr3_aa: CARSTGLNYGYTF

v_call: TRBV28
j_call: TRBJ1-1
d_call: NA
clone_size: NA
cdr3_nt: TGTGCCAGCAGGGACCCCGCGGGGGCCACTGAAGCTTTCTTT
cdr3_aa: CASRDPAGATEAFF

v_call: TRBV3-1/TRBV3-2
j_call: TRBJ1-1
d_call: TRBD1
clone_size: NA
cdr3_nt: TGTGCCAGTTCCGGGACAGGGAATATGAACACTGAAGCTTTCTTT
cdr3_aa: CASSGTGNMNTEAFF

v_call: TRBV7-8
j_call: TRBJ2-7
d_call: TRBD2
clone_size: NA
cdr3_nt: TGTGCCAGCTCCTTATCCGGTAGCGGGGGGGCCGGGGAGCAGTACTTC
cdr3_aa: CASSLSGSGGAGEQYF

v_call: TRBV27
j_call: TRBJ2-3
d_call: TRBD1
clone_size: NA
cdr3_nt: TGTGCCAGCACTCAACGGGACAGTCTATGGGATACGCAGTATTTT
cdr3_aa: CASTQRDSLWDTQYF